This T cell receptor (beta chain) is drawn from a study of T cell repertoires in cytomegalovirus infection. At the level of the study: Matching HLA type, along with CMV infection, was indicated by public TCR beta signatures. The study's findings and limits: Carriers of CMV and the relevant HLA type were discriminated by public TCR beta frequency. HLA-C-restricted CMV-specific TCR beta clonotypes prevailed in the ex vivo response.

Note on this clonotype: No antigen is known for it.

The CDR3 has 14 amino acids. Per germline, CDR1 MNHEY and CDR2 SVGAGI. Trimming stripped 2 bases from V and 3 bases from J, with 8 bases between. TCRdb ran MiXCR on the reads and lists one entry per CDR3 protein. The sample carries approximately 500,000 distinct CDR3 sequences, approximately 11% recorded once. V usage is TRBV6-5 and J usage is TRBJ1-3; D is uncertain. The receptor was isolated from a human donor in good health (CMV status not recorded). Some clones in this sample may be carry-over from other donors' samples. The sequencing input was PBMCs. The CDR3 sequence is CASSYGVVGNTIYF. Here the CDR3 DNA reads TGTGCCAGCAGTTACGGGGTTGTTGGAAACACCATATATTTT.